This T cell receptor (beta chain) was identified during a study of blood T cell repertoires in COVID-19. Per the germline V gene, CDR1 is MDHEN and CDR2 is SYDVKM. The CDR3 has 15 residues. J lost 4 bases, V lost 5 bases, and 8 bases had no gene match. The data were produced by immunoSEQ multiplex PCR, yet TCRdb's version contains in-frame clones alone and is incomplete. The sample has under 300,000 clones, 88% seen once. Sequencing used PBMCs or T cells enriched from blood (not recorded which). The chain links TRBV28 to TRBJ1-2, with 9 bases identical to TRBD1. The TCR was taken from a woman in her forties or fifties who had recovered from COVID-19. This chain's CDR3 is CASSLTGGWSYGYTF. DNA for the CDR3: TGTGCCAGCAGTCTCACAGGGGGCTGGAGCTATGGCTACACCTTC.